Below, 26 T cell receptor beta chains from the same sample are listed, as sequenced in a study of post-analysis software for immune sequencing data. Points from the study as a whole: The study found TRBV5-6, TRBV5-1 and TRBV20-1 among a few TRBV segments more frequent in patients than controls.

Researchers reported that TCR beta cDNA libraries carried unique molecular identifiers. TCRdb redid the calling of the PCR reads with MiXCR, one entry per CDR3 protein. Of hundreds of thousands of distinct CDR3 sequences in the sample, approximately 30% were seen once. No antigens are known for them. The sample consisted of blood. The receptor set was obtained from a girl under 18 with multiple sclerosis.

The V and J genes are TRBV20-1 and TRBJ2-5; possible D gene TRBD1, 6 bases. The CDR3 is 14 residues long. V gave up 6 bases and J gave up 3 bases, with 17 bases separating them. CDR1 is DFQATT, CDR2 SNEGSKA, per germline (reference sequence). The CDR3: CSAQTPGQKETQYF. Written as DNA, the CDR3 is TGCAGTGCCCAGACCCCCGGACAGAAAGAGACCCAGTACTTC.

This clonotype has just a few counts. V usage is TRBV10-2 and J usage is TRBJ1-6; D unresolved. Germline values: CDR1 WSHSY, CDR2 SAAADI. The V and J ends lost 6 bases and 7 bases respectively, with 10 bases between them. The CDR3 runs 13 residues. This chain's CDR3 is CASRPGLNSPLHF. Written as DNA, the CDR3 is TGCGCCAGCAGACCCGGACTGAATTCACCCCTCCACTTT.

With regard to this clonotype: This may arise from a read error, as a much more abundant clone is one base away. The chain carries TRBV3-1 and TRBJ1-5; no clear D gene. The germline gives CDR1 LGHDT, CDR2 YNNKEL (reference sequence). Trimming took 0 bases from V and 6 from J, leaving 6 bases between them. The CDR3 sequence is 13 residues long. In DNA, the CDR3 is TGTGCCAGCAGCCAAGATTTGGTTCAGCCCCAGCATTTT. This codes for CASSQDLVQPQHF. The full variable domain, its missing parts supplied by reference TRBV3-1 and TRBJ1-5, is DTAVSQTPKYLVTQMGNDKSIKCEQNLGHDTMYWYKQDSKKFLKIMFSYNNKELIINETVPNRFSPKSPDKAHLNLHINSLELGDSAVYFCASSQDLVQPQHFGDGTRLSIL.

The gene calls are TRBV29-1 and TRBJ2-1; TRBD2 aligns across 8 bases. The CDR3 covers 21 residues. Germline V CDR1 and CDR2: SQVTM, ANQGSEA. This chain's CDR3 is CTAGQLVGGRPATEPHNEQFF. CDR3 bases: TGCACCGCAGGACAGCTCGTAGGCGGGAGGCCGGCGACCGAGCCCCACAATGAGCAGTTCTTC.

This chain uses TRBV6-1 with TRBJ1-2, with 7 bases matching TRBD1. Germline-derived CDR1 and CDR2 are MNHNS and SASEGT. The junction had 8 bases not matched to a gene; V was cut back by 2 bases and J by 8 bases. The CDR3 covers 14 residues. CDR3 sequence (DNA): TGTGCCAGCAGTGAAAGTTGGGACAGAAACGGCTACACCTTC. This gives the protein CASSESWDRNGYTF.

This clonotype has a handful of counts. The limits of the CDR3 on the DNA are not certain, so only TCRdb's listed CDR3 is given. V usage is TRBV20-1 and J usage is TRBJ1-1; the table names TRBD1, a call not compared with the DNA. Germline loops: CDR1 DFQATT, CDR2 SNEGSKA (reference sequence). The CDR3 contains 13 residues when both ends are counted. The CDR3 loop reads CSILGPMNTEAFF.

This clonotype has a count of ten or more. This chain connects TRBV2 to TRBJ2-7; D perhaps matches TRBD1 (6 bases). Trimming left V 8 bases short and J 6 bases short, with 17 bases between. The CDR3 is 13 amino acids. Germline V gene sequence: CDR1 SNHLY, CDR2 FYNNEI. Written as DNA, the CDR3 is TGTGCCAGCGGGGCAAGGACAGTAAGCGAGCAGTACTTC. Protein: CASGARTVSEQYF.

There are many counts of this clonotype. This CDR3 is CASSDGGAGYNEQFF. Here the CDR3 DNA reads TGTGCCAGCAGTGACGGGGGGGCCGGCTACAATGAGCAGTTCTTC. The chain couples TRBV6-4 to TRBJ2-1, with D perhaps matching TRBD2 (7 bases). Germline loops: CDR1 MRHNA, CDR2 SNTAGT. V was cut by 2 bases and J by 3 bases, with 11 bases left in between. The CDR3 is 15 residues long.

The CDR3 coding sequence is TGCGCCAGCAGCCAGTTTGTCGGGACGGGCTCACCCCTCCACTTT. Amino acids: CASSQFVGTGSPLHF. The V call is TRBV4-3, the J call TRBJ1-6; D is possibly TRBD1 (5 bases). The germline gives CDR1 LGHNA, CDR2 YSLEER. The V end lost 3 bases, the J end lost 10 bases, and 16 bases lay between the germline ends. This CDR3 is 15 amino acids long.

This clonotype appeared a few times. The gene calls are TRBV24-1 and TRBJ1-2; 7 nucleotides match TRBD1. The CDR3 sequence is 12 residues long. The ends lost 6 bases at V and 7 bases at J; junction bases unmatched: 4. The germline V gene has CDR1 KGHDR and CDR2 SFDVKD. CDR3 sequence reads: CATSRQGLGYTF. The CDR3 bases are TGTGCCACCAGTCGACAGGGACTTGGCTACACCTTC.

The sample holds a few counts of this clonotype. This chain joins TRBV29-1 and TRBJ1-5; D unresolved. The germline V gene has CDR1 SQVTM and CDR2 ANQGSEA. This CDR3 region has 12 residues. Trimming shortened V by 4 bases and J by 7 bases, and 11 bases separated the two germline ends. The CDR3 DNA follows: TGCAGCGTTGGGTCAGATGACCAGCCCCAGCATTTT. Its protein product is CSVGSDDQPQHF.

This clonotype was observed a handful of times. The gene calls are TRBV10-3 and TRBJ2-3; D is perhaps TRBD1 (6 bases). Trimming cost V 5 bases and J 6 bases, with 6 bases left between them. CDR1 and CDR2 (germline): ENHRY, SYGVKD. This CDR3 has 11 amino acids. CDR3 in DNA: TGTGCCATCAGTACAGGGGATACGCAGTATTTT. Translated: CAISTGDTQYF.

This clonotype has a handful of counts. The DNA of the CDR3 is TGTGCCACCAGCAGCCTCGACAGGGGACTGGGCTACACCTTC. Translated, it gives CATSSLDRGLGYTF. The chain links TRBV15 to TRBJ1-2, with 8 nucleotides matching TRBD1. The CDR3 length is 14 residues. The germline V gene has CDR1 LNHNV and CDR2 YYDKDF (reference sequence). V was clipped by 3 bases and J by 8 bases; unmatched bases: 8.

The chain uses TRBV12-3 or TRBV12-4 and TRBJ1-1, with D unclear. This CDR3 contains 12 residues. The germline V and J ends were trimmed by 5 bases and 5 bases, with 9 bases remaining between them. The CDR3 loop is CASSPHWTEAFF. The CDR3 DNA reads TGTGCCAGCAGTCCCCATTGGACTGAAGCTTTCTTT.

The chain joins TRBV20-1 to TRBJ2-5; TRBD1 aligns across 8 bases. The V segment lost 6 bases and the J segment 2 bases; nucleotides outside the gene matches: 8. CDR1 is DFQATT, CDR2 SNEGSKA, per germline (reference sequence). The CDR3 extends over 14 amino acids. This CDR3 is CSAIHRGWQETQYF. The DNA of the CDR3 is TGCAGTGCAATTCACAGGGGGTGGCAAGAGACCCAGTACTTC.

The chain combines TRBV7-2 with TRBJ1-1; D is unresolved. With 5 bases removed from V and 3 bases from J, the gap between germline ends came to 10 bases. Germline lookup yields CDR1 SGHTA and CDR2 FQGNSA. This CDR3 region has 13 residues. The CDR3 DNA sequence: TGTGCCAGCAGCCGACGCCAGCACACTGAAGCTTTCTTT. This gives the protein CASSRRQHTEAFF.

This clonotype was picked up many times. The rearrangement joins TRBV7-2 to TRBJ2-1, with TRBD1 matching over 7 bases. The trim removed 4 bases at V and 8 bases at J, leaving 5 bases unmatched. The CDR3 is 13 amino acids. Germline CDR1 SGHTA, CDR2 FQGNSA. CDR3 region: CASSSDRAYEQFF. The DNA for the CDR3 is TGTGCCAGCAGCTCTGACAGGGCCTATGAGCAGTTCTTC.

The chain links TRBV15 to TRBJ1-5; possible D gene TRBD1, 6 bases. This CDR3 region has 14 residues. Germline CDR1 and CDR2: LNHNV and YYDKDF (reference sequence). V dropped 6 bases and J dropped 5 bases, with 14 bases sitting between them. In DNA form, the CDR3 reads TGTGCCACCAGAGGCGGACAGTTTGATCAGCCCCAGCATTTT. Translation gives CATRGGQFDQPQHF.

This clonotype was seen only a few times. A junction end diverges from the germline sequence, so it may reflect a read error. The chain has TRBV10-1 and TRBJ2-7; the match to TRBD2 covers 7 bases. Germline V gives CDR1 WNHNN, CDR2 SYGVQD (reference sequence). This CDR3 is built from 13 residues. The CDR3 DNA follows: TGCGCCGGCAGTGACTCGCGGGGGTACGAGCAGTACTTC. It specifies CAGSDSRGYEQYF.

CDR3 coding DNA: TGTGCCAGCAGCCAAGACCATTATGGCTACACCTTC. This gives the protein CASSQDHYGYTF. The rearrangement joins TRBV14 to TRBJ1-2; D unresolved. The V and J ends lost 0 bases and 5 bases respectively, with 4 bases between them. CDR3 length: 12 residues. Germline CDR1 and CDR2: SGHDN and FVKESK.

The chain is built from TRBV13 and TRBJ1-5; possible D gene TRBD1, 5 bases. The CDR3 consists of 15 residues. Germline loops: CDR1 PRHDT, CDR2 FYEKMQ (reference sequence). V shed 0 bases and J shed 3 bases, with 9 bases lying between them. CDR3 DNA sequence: TGTGCCAGCAGCTTAGGGCCAGGGTACAATCAGCCCCAGCATTTT. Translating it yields CASSLGPGYNQPQHF. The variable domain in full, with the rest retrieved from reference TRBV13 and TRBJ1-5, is AAGVIQSPRHLIKEKRETATLKCYPIPRHDTVYWYQQGPGQDPQFLISFYEKMQSDKGSIPDRFSAQQFSDYHSELNMSSLELGDSALYFCASSLGPGYNQPQHFGDGTRLSIL.

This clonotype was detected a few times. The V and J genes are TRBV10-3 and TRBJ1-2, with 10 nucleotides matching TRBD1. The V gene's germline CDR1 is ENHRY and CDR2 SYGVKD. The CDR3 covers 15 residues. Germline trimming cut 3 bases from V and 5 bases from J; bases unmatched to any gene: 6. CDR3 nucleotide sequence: TGTGCCATCAGTGAACGGGACAGGGGAAAGTATGGCTACACCTTC. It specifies CAISERDRGKYGYTF.

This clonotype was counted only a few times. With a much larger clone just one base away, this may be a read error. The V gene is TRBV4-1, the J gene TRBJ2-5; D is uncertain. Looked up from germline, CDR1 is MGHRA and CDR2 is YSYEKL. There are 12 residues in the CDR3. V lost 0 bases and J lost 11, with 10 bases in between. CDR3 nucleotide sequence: TGCGCCAGCAGCCAAGATCGTGGCCTACAGTACTTC. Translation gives CASSQDRGLQYF.

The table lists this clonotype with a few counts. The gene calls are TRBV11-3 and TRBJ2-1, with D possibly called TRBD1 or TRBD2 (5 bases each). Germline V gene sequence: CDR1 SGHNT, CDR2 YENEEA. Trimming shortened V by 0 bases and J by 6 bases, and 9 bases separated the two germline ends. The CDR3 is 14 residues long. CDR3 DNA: TGTGCCAGCAGCTTAGATGGGGGAACCAATGAGCAGTTCTTC. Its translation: CASSLDGGTNEQFF.

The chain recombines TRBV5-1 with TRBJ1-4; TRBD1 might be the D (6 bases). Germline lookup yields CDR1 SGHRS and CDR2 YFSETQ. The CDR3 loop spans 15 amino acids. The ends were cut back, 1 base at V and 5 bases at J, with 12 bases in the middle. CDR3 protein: CASSLLPGENEKLFF. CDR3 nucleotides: TGCGCCAGCAGCTTGCTGCCAGGGGAGAATGAAAAACTGTTTTTT.

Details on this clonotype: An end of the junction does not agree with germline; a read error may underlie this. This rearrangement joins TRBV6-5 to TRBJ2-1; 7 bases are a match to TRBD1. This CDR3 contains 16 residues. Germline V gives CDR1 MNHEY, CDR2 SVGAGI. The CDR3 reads CASTQVRQGFLNVQFF. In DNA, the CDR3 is TGTGCCAGCACGCAAGTAAGACAGGGATTTTTGAATGTGCAGTTCTTC.